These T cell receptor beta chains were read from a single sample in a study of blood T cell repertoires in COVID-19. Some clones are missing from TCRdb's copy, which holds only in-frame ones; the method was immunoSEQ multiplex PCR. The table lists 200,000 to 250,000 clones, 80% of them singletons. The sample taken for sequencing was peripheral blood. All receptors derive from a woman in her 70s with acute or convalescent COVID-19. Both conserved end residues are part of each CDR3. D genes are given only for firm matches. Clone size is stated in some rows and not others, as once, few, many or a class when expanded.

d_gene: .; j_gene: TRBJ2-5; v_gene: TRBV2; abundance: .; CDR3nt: TGTGCCAGCACTTCGCGGGAGACCCAGTACTTC; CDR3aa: CASTSRETQYF
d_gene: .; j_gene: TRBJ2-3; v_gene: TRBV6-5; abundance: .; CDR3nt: TGTGCCAGCAGCCTCACCCACAGGGAAACAGATACGCAGTATTTT; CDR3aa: CASSLTHRETDTQYF
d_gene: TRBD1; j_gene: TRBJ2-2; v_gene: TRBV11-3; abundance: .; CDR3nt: TGTGCCAGCAGCTTAACTGGGACAGGGACCGGGGAGCTGTTTTTT; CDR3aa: CASSLTGTGTGELFF
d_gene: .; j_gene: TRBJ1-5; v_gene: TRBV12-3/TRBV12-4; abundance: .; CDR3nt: TGTGCCAGCAGTGAAGCTAGCAATCAGCCCCAGCATTTT; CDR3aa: CASSEASNQPQHF
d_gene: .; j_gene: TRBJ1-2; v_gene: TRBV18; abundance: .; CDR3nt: TGTGCCAGCTCACCACGGGACACTCATAACTATGGCTACACCTTC; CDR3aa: CASSPRDTHNYGYTF
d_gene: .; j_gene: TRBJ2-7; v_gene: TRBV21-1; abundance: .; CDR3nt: TGTGCCAGCAGCCGTTTAAGCGGGACAAGACCCTACGAGCAGTACTTC; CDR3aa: CASSRLSGTRPYEQYF
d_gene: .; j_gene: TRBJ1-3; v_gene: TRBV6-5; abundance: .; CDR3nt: TGTGCCAGCAGTTACTCGGCCCGACCTAGTGGAAACACCATATATTTT; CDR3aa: CASSYSARPSGNTIYF
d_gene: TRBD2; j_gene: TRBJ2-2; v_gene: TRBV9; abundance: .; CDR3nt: TGTGCCAGCAGCCCCCCGGCTAGCGGGGGGACCGGGGAGCTGTTTTTT; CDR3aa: CASSPPASGGTGELFF
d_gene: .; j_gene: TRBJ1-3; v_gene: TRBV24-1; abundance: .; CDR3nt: TGTGCCACCGTAATACAGGGTGAAGGGACCACGAATAATCCCTCTGGAAACACCATATATTTT; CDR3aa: CATVIQGEGTTNNPSGNTIYF
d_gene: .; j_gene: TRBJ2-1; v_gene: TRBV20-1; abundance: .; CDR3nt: TGCAGTGCTAGTCGTGCCGGGGAACTCAATGAGCAGTTCTTC; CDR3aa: CSASRAGELNEQFF
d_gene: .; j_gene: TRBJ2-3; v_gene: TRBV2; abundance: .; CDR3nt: TGTGCCAGCAGTGAAAGGGGGTCGACAGATACGCAGTATTTT; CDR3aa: CASSERGSTDTQYF
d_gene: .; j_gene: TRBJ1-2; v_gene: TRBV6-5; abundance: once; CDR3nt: TGTGCCAGCAGCTCTGGGGGGGTCCGAGATGGCTACACCTTC; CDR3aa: CASSSGGVRDGYTF
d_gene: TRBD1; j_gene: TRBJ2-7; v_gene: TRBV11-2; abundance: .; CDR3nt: TGTGCCAGCAGCAGGGGGACAGACTACGAGCAGTACTTC; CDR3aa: CASSRGTDYEQYF
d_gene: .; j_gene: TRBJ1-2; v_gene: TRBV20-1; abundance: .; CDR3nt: TGCAGTGCTAGTGGCGGGATAAGTAACTATGGCTACACCTTC; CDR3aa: CSASGGISNYGYTF
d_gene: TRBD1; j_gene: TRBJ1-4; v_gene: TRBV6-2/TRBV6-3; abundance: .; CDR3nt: TGTGCCAGCAGTCCCCGACAGGGGGGTGAAAAACTGTTTTTT; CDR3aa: CASSPRQGGEKLFF
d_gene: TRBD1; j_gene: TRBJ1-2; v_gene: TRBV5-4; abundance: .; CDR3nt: TGTGCCAGCAGCTTGGGGGGACAGGGGGCGTTGTTTGGCTACACCTTC; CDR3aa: CASSLGGQGALFGYTF
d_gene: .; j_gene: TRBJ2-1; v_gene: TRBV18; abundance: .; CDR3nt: TGTGCCAGCTCACCAAGTTTCAGCTCCTACAATGAGCAGTTCTTC; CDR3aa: CASSPSFSSYNEQFF
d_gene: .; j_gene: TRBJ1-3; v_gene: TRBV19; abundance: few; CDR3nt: TGTGCCAGTACTCAGGTGCGCTCTGGAAACACCATATATTTT; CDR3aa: CASTQVRSGNTIYF
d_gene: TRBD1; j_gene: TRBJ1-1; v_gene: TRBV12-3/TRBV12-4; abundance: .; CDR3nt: TGTGCCAGCAGTCGACAGGGGACTGAAGCTTTCTTT; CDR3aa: CASSRQGTEAFF
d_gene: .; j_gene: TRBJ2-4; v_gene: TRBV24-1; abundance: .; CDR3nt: TGTGCCACCAGTGACCCAACTACAGGGATAAACATTCAGTACTTC; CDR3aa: CATSDPTTGINIQYF
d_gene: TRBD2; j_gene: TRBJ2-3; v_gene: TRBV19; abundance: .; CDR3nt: TGTGCCTGCCGGACTAGCGGATCAGATACGCAGTATTTT; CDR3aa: CACRTSGSDTQYF
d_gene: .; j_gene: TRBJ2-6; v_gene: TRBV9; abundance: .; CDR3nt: TGTGCCAGCAGCGCCGGACAGATAAACTCTGGGGCCAACGTCCTGACTTTC; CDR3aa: CASSAGQINSGANVLTF
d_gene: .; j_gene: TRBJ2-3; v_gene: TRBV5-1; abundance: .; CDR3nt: TGCGCCAGCAGCTTGGGCTGGAGTCGGGCAGATACGCAGTATTTT; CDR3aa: CASSLGWSRADTQYF
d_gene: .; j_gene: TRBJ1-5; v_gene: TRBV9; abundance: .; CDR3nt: TGTGCCAGCAGCGTAGGCAGGGAAGGGCAGCCCCAGCATTTT; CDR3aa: CASSVGREGQPQHF
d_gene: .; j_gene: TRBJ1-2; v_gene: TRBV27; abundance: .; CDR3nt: TGTGCCAGCAGTTTATCCGAGGCAGGACTGGATGGCTACACCTTC; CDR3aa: CASSLSEAGLDGYTF
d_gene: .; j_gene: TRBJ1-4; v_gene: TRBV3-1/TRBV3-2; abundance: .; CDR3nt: TGTGCCAGCAGCCAAAATCCGTCCACTAATGAAAAACTGTTTTTT; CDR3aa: CASSQNPSTNEKLFF
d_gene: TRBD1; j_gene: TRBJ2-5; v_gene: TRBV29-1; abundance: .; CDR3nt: TGCAGCGTCGCCTTCCGGGACAGGGGGAGGGAGACCCAGTACTTC; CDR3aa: CSVAFRDRGRETQYF
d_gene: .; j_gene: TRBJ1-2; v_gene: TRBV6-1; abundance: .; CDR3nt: TGTGCCAGCAGTGAAGTCCCCCAGGGGCGCATCAGTGGCTACACCTTC; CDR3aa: CASSEVPQGRISGYTF
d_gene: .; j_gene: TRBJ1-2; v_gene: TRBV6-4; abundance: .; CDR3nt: TGTGCCAGCAGTGAACCGGCCGGGGGGGGCTACACCTTC; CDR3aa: CASSEPAGGGYTF
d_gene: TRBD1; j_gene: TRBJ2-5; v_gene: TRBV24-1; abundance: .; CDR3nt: TGTGCCACCAGTGATGACAGGGGGAAGGGGGAGACCCAGTACTTC; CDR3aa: CATSDDRGKGETQYF
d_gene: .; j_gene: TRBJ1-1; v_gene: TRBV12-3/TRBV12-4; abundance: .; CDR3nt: TGTGCCAGCAGTTTAGCGCTAACGTTGGCTTTCTTT; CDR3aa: CASSLALTLAFF
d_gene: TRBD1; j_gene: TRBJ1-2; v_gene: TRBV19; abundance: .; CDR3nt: TGTGCCAGTAGAGACAGGGGCGGCTATGGCTACACCTTC; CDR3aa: CASRDRGGYGYTF
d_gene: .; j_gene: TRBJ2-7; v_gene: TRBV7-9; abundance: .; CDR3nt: TGTGCCAGCAGCTTGGGGGGACGGACTGAGCAGTACTTC; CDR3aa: CASSLGGRTEQYF